Listed below are T cell receptor beta chains from one sample, sequenced in a study of blood T cell repertoires in COVID-19. Profiled with immunoSEQ multiplex PCR; TCRdb holds only in-frame clones, not every one. The sample has 220,000 or so clones, less than 85% seen once. The sequenced sample consisted of peripheral blood. The receptor set was obtained from a woman aged 80 or over with acute or convalescent COVID-19. Both conserved end residues are part of each CDR3. The D gene is left open where the match is weak. Clone size appears in some rows only: once, few, many, or a class for an expanded clone.

d_gene	abundance	v_gene	j_gene	CDR3nt	CDR3aa
TRBD2	.	TRBV5-1	TRBJ2-6	TGCGCCAGCAGCAGTAGCGGGATGGGCTCTGGGGCCAACGTCCTGACTTTC	CASSSSGMGSGANVLTF
TRBD1	.	TRBV15	TRBJ2-1	TGTGCCACCAGCAAAGTAAAACCGGGACAGGGTTACAATGAGCAGTTCTTC	CATSKVKPGQGYNEQFF
TRBD1	.	TRBV10-3	TRBJ1-2	TGTGCCATCAGTGGGGAACCGGGACAGGGGATTGATGGCTACACCTTC	CAISGEPGQGIDGYTF
.	.	TRBV5-8	TRBJ1-5	TGTGCCAGCAGACTTAGGAGTGGCAATCAGCCCCAGCATTTT	CASRLRSGNQPQHF
.	.	TRBV9	TRBJ2-5	TGTGCCAGCAGCGTAGGGCGGGGCCAAGAGACCCAGTACTTC	CASSVGRGQETQYF
.	.	TRBV7-2	TRBJ1-4	TGTGCCAGCAGCTTAGCTGGCGGGGGGGAAAAACTGTTTTTT	CASSLAGGGEKLFF
.	.	TRBV15	TRBJ1-6	TGTGCCACCAGCAGAGATCTGGGGGCATTGTCACCCCTCCACTTT	CATSRDLGALSPLHF
.	.	TRBV7-2	TRBJ1-2	TGTGCCAGCAGCTTAGACAGAACCAACTATGGCTACACCTTC	CASSLDRTNYGYTF
TRBD2	.	TRBV6-5	TRBJ2-5	TGTGCCAGCAGCCAGCGGGGGGGCCTGGAGACCCAGTACTTC	CASSQRGGLETQYF
.	.	TRBV27	TRBJ2-3	TGTGCCAGCAGTTTATACCCCCCCCAGCGCGGGTCAAGGACAGATACGCAGTATTTT	CASSLYPPQRGSRTDTQYF
.	.	TRBV7-2	TRBJ2-3	TGTGCCAGCAGCTTGGTCCAGGGGGGCCCAGATACGCAGTATTTT	CASSLVQGGPDTQYF
.	.	TRBV7-2	TRBJ1-5	TGTGCCAGCAGCTTATTTGGGGGGGCTACGTATAGCAATCAGCCCCAGCATTTT	CASSLFGGATYSNQPQHF
TRBD1	.	TRBV28	TRBJ1-1	TGTGCCAGCAGCAGACAGGGACCTGAAGCTTTCTTT	CASSRQGPEAFF
TRBD1	.	TRBV12-3/TRBV12-4	TRBJ2-7	TGTGCCAGCAGGGGGACAGGGAAATATGAGCAGTACTTC	CASRGTGKYEQYF
.	.	TRBV28	TRBJ1-5	TGTGCCAGCAGTTGGGGGGATAGCAATCAGCCCCAGCATTTT	CASSWGDSNQPQHF
.	few	TRBV10-1	TRBJ1-4	TGCGCCACCTGTCGGGTTTTTCCGGGTAATGAAAAACTGTTTTTT	CATCRVFPGNEKLFF
TRBD1	.	TRBV28	TRBJ1-2	TGTGCCAGCAGTACCGGGACAGGGGGCTTCTATGGCTACACCTTC	CASSTGTGGFYGYTF
.	.	TRBV11-2	TRBJ2-5	TGTGCCAGCAGCTTAGTAGACTATCAAGAGACCCAGTACTTC	CASSLVDYQETQYF
.	.	TRBV12-1	TRBJ1-1	TGTGCCAGCAGCTTTAACGGGCGGGTGAACACTGAAGCTTTCTTT	CASSFNGRVNTEAFF
.	.	TRBV5-1	TRBJ1-1	TGCGCCAGCAGCAGGAACTCCAGGGTGTCGGACACTGAAGCTTTCTTT	CASSRNSRVSDTEAFF
TRBD1	.	TRBV27	TRBJ2-7	TGTGCCAGCAGTCGGACAGGACCGGTATGGCAGTACTTC	CASSRTGPVWQYF
.	.	TRBV6-2/TRBV6-3	TRBJ1-5	TGTGCCAGCAGTTGGGTCACGCGGGATCAGCCCCAGCATTTT	CASSWVTRDQPQHF
.	.	TRBV10-2	TRBJ1-3	TGCGCCAGCAGTGACAGGGTCGGAAACACCATATATTTT	CASSDRVGNTIYF
.	once	TRBV2	TRBJ1-4	TGTGCCAGCAGTGCACAGGGTAGGTTAGCACTGTTTTTT	CASSAQGRLALFF
TRBD2	.	TRBV7-2	TRBJ2-3	TGTGCCAGCAGCTTCTACGGGGGGGAAGCAGATACGCAGTATTTT	CASSFYGGEADTQYF
TRBD2	.	TRBV5-4	TRBJ2-1	TGTGCCAGCAGCCTCGGGGGGGCGGGTTTTGATGAGCAGTTCTTC	CASSLGGAGFDEQFF
.	.	TRBV28	TRBJ2-3	TGTGCCAGCACCCTAGGAGGGACAGATACGCAGTATTTT	CASTLGGTDTQYF
TRBD1	.	TRBV24-1	TRBJ1-1	TGTGCCACCAGTGACTCCCGGACAGGGAACACTGAAGCTTTCTTT	CATSDSRTGNTEAFF
.	.	TRBV5-6	TRBJ1-2	TGTGCCAGCAGCCCCTGGCAGGCGCCCTCAACCTTC	CASSPWQAPSTF
TRBD1	.	TRBV2	TRBJ2-3	TGTGCCACCCACAGGGGAGTCCAGTCGGGTACGCAGTATTTT	CATHRGVQSGTQYF
.	few	TRBV28	TRBJ1-4	TGTGCCAGCAGTCCCGGTTTAGCCAAACTGTTTTTT	CASSPGLAKLFF
.	.	TRBV9	TRBJ1-2	TGTGCCAGCAGCGTCGGACAGTCCAACTATGGCTACACCTTC	CASSVGQSNYGYTF
.	.	TRBV10-3	TRBJ1-1	TGTGCCATCAGTGAGTATCAGGGGATGAACACTGAAGCTTTCTTT	CAISEYQGMNTEAFF
.	.	TRBV18	TRBJ1-3	TGTGCCAGCTCCCGGGTGAGCGGACTCAGCTCTGGAAACACCATATATTTT	CASSRVSGLSSGNTIYF
TRBD1	.	TRBV13	TRBJ2-7	TGTGCCAGCAGCACAGGCAGGGGGCTATACGAGCAGTACTTC	CASSTGRGLYEQYF
.	once	TRBV11-3	TRBJ2-7	TGTGCCAGCAGCTTAGAGTCGGCACAGCCCTACGAGCAGTACTTC	CASSLESAQPYEQYF
.	few	TRBV28	TRBJ1-1	TGTGCCAGCAGTTTACGAGTGTCAAACACTGAAGCTTTCTTT	CASSLRVSNTEAFF
.	few	TRBV25-1	TRBJ1-1	TGTGCCAGCAGTGATTATGGGAGAATCGGGGCTTTCTTT	CASSDYGRIGAFF
TRBD1	few	TRBV7-3	TRBJ1-1	TGTGCCAGCAGCTCCGGGACAGGGGCCACTGAAGCTTTCTTT	CASSSGTGATEAFF
TRBD2	.	TRBV19	TRBJ2-1	TGTGCCAGTAGTAAATCCCCTTTGAAACGGACTAGCGGGGGTTCCTACAATGAGCAGTTCTTC	CASSKSPLKRTSGGSYNEQFF
TRBD1	once	TRBV4-1	TRBJ1-6	TGCGCCAGCAGCCAAGGAGGAGGACAGGGGGCGTCCTATAATTCACCCCTCCACTTT	CASSQGGGQGASYNSPLHF
.	.	TRBV18	TRBJ1-1	TGTGCCAGCTCACCAAGCCTAGTGGATTCTGAAGCTTTCTTT	CASSPSLVDSEAFF
.	.	TRBV20-1	TRBJ2-1	TGCAGTGCTAGTTCGGGGATACCCGTGTACAATGAGCAGTTCTTC	CSASSGIPVYNEQFF
TRBD2	.	TRBV5-6	TRBJ2-5	TGTGCCAGCAGCTTGTTAGCGGGCCAAGAGACCCAGTACTTC	CASSLLAGQETQYF
TRBD1	.	TRBV19	TRBJ2-7	TGTGCCAGTCACTCCGGGACAGGGGGGAAAGGCTACGAGCAGTACTTC	CASHSGTGGKGYEQYF
.	.	TRBV19	TRBJ1-1	TGTGCCAGTACTCCGGGGGGGGTTTGGGCCACTGAAGCTTTCTTT	CASTPGGVWATEAFF
.	.	TRBV6-6	TRBJ1-1	TGTGCCAGCAACACAATCTCCTCGGGGTCGAACACTGAAGCTTTCTTT	CASNTISSGSNTEAFF
.	.	TRBV28	TRBJ1-1	TGTGCCAGCAGTTTTAATCCAGTCGCCACTGAAGCTTTCTTT	CASSFNPVATEAFF
.	.	TRBV7-2	TRBJ2-2	TGTGCCAGCAGCCAGGGGTGGGGGCGGAACACCGGGGAGCTGTTTTTT	CASSQGWGRNTGELFF
TRBD1	.	TRBV7-2	TRBJ1-1	TGTGCCAGCAGCTTAGGGACAGGGGGCAACACTGAAGCTTTCTTT	CASSLGTGGNTEAFF
.	many	TRBV5-1	TRBJ2-7	TGCGCCACCCACCAGGGACTCTCGAAAACCTACGAGCAGTACTTC	CATHQGLSKTYEQYF
.	.	TRBV19	TRBJ1-5	TGTGCCAGTAGCAACAGTCGGGGAATCAGCAATCAGCCCCAGCATTTT	CASSNSRGISNQPQHF